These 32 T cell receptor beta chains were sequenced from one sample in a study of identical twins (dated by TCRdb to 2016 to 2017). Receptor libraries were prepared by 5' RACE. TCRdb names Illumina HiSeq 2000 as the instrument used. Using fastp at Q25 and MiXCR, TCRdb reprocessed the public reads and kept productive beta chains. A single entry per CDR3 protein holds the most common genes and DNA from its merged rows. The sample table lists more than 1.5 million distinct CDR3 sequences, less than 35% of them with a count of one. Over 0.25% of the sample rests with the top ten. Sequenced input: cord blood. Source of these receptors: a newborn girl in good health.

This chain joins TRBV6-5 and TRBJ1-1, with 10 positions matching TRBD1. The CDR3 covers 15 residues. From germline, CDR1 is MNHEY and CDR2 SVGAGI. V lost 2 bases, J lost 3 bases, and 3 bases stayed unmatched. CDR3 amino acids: CASSYLDRGDTEAFF. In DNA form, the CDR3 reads TGTGCCAGCAGTTACCTGGACAGGGGGGACACTGAAGCTTTCTTT.

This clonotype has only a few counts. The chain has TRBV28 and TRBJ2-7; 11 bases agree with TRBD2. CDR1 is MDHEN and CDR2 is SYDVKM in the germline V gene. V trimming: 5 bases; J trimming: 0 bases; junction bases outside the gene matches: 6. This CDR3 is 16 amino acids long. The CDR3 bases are TGTGCCAGCAGTAGAGATAGCGGGAGGGCCTCCTACGAGCAGTACTTC. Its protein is CASSRDSGRASYEQYF.

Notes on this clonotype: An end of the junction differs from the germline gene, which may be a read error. Here the CDR3 reads CRARWQGVTEAFF. The CDR3 DNA sequence: TGCAGAGCTAGGTGGCAGGGAGTCACTGAAGCTTTCTTT. The rearrangement links TRBV20-1 to TRBJ1-1, with a weak D call TRBD1 (5 bases). Looked up from germline, CDR1 is DFQATT and CDR2 is SNEGSKA (reference sequence). This CDR3 comprises 13 residues.

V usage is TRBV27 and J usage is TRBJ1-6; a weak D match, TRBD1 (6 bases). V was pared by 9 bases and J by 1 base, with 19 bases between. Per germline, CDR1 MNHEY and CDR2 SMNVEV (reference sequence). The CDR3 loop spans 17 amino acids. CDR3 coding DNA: TGTGCCAGAAGTCTAGCCTTTACAGGGTCCTATAATTCACCCCTCCACTTT. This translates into CARSLAFTGSYNSPLHF.

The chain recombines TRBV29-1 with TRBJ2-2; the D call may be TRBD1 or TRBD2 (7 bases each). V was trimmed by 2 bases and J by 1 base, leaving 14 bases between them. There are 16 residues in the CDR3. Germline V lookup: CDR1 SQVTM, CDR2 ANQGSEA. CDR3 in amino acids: CSVERGGDRNTGELFF. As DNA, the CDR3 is TGCAGCGTTGAAAGGGGGGGGGACAGGAACACCGGGGAGCTGTTTTTT.

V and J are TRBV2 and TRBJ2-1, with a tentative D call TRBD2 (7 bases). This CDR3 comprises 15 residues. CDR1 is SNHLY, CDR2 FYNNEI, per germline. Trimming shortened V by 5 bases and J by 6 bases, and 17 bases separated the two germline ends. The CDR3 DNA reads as TGTGCCAGCAGTACTACAGGGAGCGGGATCAATGAGCAGTTCTTC. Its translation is CASSTTGSGINEQFF.

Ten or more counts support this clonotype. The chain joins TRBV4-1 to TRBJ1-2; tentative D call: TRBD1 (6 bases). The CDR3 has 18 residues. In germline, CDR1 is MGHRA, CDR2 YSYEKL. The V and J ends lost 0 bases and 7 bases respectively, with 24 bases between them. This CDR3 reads CASSQEFLIGQGPSGYTF. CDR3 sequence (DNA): TGCGCCAGCAGCCAAGAATTCCTAATAGGGCAGGGGCCCTCTGGCTACACCTTC.

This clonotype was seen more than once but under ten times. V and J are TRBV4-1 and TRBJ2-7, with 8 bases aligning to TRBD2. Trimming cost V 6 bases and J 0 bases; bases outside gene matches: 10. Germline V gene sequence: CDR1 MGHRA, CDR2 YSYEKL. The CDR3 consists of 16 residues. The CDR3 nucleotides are TGCGCCAGCAGTAGGACCCTGACTAGCGACTCCTACGAGCAGTACTTC. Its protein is CASSRTLTSDSYEQYF.

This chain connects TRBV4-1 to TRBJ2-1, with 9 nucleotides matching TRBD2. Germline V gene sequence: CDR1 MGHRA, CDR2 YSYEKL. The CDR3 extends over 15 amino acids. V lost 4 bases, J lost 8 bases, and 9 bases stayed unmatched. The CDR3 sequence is CASSPAGLAIHEQFF. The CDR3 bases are TGCGCCAGCAGCCCCGCGGGACTAGCCATCCATGAGCAGTTCTTC.

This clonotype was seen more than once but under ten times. The chain's CDR3 is CASSEIGGSGNEQFF. In nucleotides, the CDR3 is TGTGCCAGCAGTGAGATTGGCGGGAGTGGGAATGAGCAGTTCTTC. The rearrangement links TRBV2 to TRBJ2-1; TRBD2 matches at 7 bases. The CDR3 is 15 amino acids. Germline loops: CDR1 SNHLY, CDR2 FYNNEI. Losses at the gene ends were 3 bases for V and 7 bases for J; bases not matched to a gene: 9. Full variable domain (rest looked up from reference TRBV2 and TRBJ2-1): EPEVTQTPSHQVTQMGQEVILRCVPISNHLYFYWYRQILGQKVEFLVSFYNNEISEKSEIFDDQFSVERPDGSNFTLKIRSTKLEDSAMYFCASSEIGGSGNEQFFGPGTRLTVL.

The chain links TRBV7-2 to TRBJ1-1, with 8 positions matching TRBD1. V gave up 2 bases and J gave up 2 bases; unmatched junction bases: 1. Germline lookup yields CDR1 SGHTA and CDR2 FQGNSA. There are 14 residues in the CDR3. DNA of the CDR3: TGTACCAGCAGCTTACAGGGGGCTAACACTGAAGCTTTCTTT. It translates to CTSSLQGANTEAFF. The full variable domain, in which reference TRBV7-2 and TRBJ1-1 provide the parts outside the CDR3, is GAGVSQSPSNKVTEKGKDVELRCDPISGHTALYWYRQSLGQGLEFLIYFQGNSAPDKSGLPSDRFSAERTGGSVSTLTIQRTQQEDSAVYLCTSSLQGANTEAFFGQGTRLTVV.

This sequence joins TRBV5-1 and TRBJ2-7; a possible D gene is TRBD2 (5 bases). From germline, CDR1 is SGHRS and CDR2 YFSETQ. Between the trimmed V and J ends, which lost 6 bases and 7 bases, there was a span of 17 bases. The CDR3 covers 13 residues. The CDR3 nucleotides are TGCGCCAGCATCGGGCCTAACCGGGGTGAGCAGTACTTC. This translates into CASIGPNRGEQYF.

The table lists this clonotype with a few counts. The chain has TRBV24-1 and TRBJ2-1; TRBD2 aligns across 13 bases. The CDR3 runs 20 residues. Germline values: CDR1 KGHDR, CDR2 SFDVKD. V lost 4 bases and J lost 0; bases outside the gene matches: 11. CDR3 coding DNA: TGTGCCACCAGTGACTCAACCGGGACTAGCGGGGTGAGCTCCTACAATGAGCAGTTCTTC. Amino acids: CATSDSTGTSGVSSYNEQFF.

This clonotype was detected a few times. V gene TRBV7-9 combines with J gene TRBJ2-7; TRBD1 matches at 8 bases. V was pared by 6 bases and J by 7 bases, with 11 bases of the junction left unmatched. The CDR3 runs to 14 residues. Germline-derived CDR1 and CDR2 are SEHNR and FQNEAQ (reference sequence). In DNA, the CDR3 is TGTGCCAGCAGGCTTGGACAGGGTAATGATGAGCAGTACTTC. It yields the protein CASRLGQGNDEQYF.

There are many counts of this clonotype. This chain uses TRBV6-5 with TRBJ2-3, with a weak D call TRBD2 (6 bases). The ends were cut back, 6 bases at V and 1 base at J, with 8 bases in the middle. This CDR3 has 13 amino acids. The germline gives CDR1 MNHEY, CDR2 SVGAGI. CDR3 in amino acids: CASRKRGTDTQYF. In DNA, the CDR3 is TGTGCCAGCAGAAAGCGGGGCACAGATACGCAGTATTTT.

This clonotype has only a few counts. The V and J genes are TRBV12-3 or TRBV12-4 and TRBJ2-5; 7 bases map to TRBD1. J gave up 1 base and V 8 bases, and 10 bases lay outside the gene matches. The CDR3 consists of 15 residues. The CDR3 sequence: CASSWAQGTQETQYF. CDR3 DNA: TGTGCCAGCTCGTGGGCACAGGGGACCCAAGAGACCCAGTACTTC.

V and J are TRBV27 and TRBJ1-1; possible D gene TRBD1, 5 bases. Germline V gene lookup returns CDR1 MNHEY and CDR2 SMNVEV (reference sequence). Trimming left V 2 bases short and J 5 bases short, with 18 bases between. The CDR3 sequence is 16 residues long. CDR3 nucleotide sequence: TGTGCCAGCAGTTTAGTCGGGGGACGGGTCGTAACTGAAGCTTTCTTT. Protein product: CASSLVGGRVVTEAFF.

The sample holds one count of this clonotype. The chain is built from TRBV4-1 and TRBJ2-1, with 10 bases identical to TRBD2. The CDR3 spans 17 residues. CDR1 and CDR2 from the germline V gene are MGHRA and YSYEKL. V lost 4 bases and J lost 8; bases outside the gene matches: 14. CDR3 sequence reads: CASSLSLAGGPGDEQFF. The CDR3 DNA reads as TGCGCCAGCAGCCTTTCCTTAGCGGGGGGCCCCGGGGATGAGCAGTTCTTC.

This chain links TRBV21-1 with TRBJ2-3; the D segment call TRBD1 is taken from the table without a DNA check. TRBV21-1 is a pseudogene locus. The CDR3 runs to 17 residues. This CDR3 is CASSKCLMGAVTDTQYF. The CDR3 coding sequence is TGTGCCAGCAGCAAATGCCTAATGGGCGCGGTAACAGATACGCAGTATTTT.

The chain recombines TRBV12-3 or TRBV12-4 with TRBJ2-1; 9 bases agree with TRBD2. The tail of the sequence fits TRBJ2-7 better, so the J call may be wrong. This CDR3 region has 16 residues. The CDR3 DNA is TGTGCCAGCAGTTTAGGCGGGAGGGTAGCCTACAATGAGCAGTACTTC. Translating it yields CASSLGGRVAYNEQYF.

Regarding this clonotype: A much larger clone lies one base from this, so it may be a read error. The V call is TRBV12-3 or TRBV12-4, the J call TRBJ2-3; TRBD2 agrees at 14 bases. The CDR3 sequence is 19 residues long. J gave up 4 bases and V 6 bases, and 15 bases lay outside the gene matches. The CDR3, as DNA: TGTGCCAGCAGGCCGACTAGCGGGAGGGCCTTTGAGAGGGCAGATACGCAGTATTTT. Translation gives CASRPTSGRAFERADTQYF.

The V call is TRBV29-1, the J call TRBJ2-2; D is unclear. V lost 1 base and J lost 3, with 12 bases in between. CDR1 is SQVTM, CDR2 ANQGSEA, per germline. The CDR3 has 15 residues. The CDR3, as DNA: TGCAGCGTTGAAGGGGAACAGCCTGACACCGGGGAGCTGTTTTTT. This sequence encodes CSVEGEQPDTGELFF.

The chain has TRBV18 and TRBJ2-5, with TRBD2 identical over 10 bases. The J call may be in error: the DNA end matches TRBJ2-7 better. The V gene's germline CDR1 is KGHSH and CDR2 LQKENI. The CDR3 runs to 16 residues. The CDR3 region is CASSPRLAGVVHEQYF. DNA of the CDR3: TGTGCCAGCTCACCAAGGCTAGCGGGAGTAGTACACGAGCAGTACTTC.

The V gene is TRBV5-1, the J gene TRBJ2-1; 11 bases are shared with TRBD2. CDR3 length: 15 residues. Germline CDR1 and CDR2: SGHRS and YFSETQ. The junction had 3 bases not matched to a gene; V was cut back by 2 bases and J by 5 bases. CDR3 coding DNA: TGCGCCAGCAGCTTACTAGCGGGAGACCACAATGAGCAGTTCTTC. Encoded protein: CASSLLAGDHNEQFF. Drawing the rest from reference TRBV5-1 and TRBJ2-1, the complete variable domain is KAGVTQTPRYLIKTRGQQVTLSCSPISGHRSVSWYQQTPGQGLQFLFEYFSETQRNKGNFPGRFSGRQFSNSRSEMNVSTLELGDSALYLCASSLLAGDHNEQFFGPGTRLTVL.

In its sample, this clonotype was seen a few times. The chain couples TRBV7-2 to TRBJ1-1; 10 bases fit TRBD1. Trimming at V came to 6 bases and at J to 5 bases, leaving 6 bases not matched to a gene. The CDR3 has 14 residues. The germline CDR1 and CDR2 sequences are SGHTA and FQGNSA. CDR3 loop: CASRFDRGRTEAFF. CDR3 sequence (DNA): TGTGCCAGCAGATTTGACAGGGGGCGAACTGAAGCTTTCTTT.

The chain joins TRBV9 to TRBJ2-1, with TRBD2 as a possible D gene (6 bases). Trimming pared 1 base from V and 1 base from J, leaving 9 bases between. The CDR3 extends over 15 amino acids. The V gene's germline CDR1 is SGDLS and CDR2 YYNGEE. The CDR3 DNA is TGTGCCAGCAGCGTAACGGGGGAGTCCTACAATGAGCAGTTCTTC. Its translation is CASSVTGESYNEQFF.

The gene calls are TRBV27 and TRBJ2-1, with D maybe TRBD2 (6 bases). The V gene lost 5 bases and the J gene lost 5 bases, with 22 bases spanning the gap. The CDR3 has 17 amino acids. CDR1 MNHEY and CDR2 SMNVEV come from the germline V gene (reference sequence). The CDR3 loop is CASSTLPLATLNNEQFF. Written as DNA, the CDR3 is TGTGCCAGCAGTACGCTTCCCCTAGCGACTCTTAACAATGAGCAGTTCTTC.

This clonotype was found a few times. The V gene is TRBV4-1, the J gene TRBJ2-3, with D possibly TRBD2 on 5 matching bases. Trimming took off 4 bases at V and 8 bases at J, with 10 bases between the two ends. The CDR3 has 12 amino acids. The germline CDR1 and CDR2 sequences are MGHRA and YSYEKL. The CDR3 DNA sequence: TGCGCCAGCAGCCCCCCGGGGATTACGCAGTATTTT. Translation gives CASSPPGITQYF.

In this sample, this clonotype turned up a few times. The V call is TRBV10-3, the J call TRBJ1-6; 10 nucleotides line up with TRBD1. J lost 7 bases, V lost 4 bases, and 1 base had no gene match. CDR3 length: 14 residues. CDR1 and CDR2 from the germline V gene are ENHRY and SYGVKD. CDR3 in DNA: TGTGCCATCAGTGTGGACAGGGGGAATTCACCCCTCCACTTT. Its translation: CAISVDRGNSPLHF.

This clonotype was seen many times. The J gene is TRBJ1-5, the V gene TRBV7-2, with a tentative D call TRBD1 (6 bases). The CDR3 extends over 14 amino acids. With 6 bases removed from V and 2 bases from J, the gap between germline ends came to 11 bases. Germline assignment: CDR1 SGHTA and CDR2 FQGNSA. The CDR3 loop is CASSARQGNQPQHF. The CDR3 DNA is TGTGCCAGCAGTGCGAGACAGGGCAATCAGCCCCAGCATTTT.

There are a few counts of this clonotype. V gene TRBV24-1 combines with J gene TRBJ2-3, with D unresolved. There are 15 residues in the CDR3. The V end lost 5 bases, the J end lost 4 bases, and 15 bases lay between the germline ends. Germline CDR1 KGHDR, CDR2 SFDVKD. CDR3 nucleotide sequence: TGTGCCACCAGTGGCGATAAAGGCAACGCAGATACGCAGTATTTT. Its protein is CATSGDKGNADTQYF.

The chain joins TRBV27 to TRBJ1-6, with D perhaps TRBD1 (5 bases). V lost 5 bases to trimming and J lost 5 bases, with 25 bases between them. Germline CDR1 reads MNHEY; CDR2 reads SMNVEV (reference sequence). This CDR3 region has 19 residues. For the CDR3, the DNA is TGTGCCAGCAGTCCAAGACAGCCTCACGTATCCTTTCATAATTCACCCCTCCACTTT. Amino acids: CASSPRQPHVSFHNSPLHF.